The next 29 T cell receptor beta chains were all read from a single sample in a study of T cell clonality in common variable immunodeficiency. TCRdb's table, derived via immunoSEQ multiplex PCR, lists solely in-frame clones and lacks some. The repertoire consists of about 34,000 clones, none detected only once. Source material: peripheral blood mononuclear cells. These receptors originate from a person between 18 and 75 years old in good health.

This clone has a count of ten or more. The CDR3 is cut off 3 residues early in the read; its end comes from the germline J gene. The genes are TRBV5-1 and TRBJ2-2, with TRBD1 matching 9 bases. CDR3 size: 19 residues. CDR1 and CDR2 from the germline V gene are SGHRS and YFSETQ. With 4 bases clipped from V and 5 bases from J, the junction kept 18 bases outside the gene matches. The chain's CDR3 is CASSSRDRVGEPSTGELFF. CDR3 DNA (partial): TGCGCCAGCAGCAGCCGGGACAGGGTAGGGGAGCCTAGTACCGGGGAG.

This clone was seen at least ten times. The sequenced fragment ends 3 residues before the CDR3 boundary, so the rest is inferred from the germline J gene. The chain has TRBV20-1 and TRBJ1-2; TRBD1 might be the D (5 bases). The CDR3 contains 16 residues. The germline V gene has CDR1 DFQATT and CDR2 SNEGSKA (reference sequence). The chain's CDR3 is CSARDRVRGGVGGYTF. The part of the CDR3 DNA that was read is TGCAGTGCTAGAGACAGGGTTCGCGGTGGAGTGGGAGGC.

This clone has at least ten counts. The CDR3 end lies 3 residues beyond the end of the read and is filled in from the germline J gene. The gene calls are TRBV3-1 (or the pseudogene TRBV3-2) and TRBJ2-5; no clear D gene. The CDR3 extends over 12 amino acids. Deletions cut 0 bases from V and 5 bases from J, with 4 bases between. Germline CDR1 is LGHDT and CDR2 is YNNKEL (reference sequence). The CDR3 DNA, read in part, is TGTGCCAGCAGCCAAGACCGGGAGACC. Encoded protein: CASSQDRET. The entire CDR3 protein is CASSQDRETQYF.

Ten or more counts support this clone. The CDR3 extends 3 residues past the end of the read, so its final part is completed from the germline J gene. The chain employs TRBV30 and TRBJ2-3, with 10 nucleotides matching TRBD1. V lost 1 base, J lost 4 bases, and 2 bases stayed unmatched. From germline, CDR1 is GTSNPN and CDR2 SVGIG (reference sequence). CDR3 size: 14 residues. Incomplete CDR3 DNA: TGTGCCTGGAGTGCGGGACAGGGGTCAGATACG. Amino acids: CAWSAGQGSDT. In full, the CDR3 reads CAWSAGQGSDTQYF.

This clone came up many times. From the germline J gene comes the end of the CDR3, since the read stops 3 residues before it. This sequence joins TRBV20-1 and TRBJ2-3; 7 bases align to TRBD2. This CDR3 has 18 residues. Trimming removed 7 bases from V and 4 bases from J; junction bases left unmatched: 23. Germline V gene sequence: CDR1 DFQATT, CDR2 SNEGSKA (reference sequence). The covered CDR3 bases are TGCAGTGTAACGCCGCAAATCCCGGTGGCGGGAGCCCCAGATACG. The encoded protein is CSVTPQIPVAGAPDT. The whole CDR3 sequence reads CSVTPQIPVAGAPDTQYF.

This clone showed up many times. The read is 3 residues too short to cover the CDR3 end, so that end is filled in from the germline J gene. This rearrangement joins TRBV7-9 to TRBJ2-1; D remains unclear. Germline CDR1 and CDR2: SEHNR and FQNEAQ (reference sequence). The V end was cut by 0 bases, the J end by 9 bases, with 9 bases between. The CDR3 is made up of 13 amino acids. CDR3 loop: CASSLAEQFEQFF. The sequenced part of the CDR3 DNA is TGTGCCAGCAGCTTAGCGGAACAGTTTGAG. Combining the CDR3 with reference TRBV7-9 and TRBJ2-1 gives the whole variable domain DTGVSQNPRHKITKRGQNVTFRCDPISEHNRLYWYRQTLGQGPEFLTYFQNEAQLEKSRLLSDRFSAERPKGSFSTLEIQRTEQGDSAMYLCASSLAEQFEQFFGPGTRLTVL.

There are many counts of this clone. The CDR3 DNA, read in part, is TGTGCCAGCAGCCCACGGACAGGGAGCTCCTACGAG. Protein product: CASSPRTGSSYE. The entire CDR3 sequence reads CASSPRTGSSYEQYF. This chain joins TRBV11-2 and TRBJ2-7, with 8 bases fitting TRBD1. The read ends 3 residues early relative to the CDR3; the germline J gene fills the gap. Unmatched junction bases numbered 6, after V lost 5 bases and J lost 0 bases. Per germline, CDR1 SGHAT and CDR2 FQNNGV. There are 15 residues in the CDR3.

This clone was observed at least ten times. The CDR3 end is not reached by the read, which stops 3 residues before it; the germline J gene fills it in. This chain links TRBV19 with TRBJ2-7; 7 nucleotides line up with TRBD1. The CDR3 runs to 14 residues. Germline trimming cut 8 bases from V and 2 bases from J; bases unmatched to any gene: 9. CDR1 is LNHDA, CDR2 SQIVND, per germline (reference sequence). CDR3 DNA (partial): TGTGCCAGTCAACCGGGGCAGGGGGCCTACGAG. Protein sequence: CASQPGQGAYE. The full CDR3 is CASQPGQGAYEQYF.

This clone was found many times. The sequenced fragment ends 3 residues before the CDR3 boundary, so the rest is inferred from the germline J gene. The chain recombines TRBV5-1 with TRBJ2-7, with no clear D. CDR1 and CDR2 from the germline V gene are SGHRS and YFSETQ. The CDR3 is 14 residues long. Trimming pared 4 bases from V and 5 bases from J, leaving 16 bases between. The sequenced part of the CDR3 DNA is TGCGCCAGCAGCCAGATAAATGGCCCCCACGAG. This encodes CASSQINGPHE. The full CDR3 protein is CASSQINGPHEQYF.

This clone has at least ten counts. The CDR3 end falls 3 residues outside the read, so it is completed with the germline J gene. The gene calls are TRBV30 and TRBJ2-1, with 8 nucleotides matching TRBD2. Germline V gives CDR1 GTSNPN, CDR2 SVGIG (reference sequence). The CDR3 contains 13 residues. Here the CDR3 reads CAQIGLARGEQFF. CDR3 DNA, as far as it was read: TGTGCACAGATAGGACTAGCCAGGGGTGAG. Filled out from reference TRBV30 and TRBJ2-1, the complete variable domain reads SQTIHQWPATLVQPVGSPLSLECTVEGTSNPNLYWYRQAAGRGLQLLFYSVGIGQISSEVPQNLSASRPQDRQFILSSKKLLLSDSGFYLCAQIGLARGEQFFGPGTRLTVL.

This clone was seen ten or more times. This chain's CDR3 is CASSFRQGRNEQFF. Partial CDR3 DNA: TGTGCCAGCAGTTTCCGACAGGGGCGCAATGAG. The chain recombines TRBV12-3 or TRBV12-4 with TRBJ2-1; 8 positions match TRBD1. The DNA ends 3 residues before the CDR3 does, and the rest of the CDR3 is filled in from the germline J gene. The V and J ends lost 3 bases and 6 bases, in that order; junction bases with no gene match: 4. The length of the CDR3 is 14 residues.

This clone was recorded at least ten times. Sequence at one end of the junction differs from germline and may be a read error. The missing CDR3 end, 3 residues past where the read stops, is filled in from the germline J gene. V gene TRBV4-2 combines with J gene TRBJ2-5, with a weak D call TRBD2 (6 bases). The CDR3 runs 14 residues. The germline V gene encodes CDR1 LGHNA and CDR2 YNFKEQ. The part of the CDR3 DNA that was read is TGCGCCAGCAGCCAAGGCGGGAACCAAGAGACC. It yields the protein CASSQGGNQET. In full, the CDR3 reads CASSQGGNQETQYF.

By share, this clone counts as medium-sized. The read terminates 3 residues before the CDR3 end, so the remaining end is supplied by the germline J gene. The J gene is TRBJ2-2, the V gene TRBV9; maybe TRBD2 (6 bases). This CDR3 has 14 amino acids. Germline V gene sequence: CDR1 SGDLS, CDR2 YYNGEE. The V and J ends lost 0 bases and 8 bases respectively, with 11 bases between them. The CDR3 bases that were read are TGTGCCAGCAGCGTAGTAGTCAGCGGGGGGGAG. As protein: CASSVVVSGGE. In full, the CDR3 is CASSVVVSGGELFF.

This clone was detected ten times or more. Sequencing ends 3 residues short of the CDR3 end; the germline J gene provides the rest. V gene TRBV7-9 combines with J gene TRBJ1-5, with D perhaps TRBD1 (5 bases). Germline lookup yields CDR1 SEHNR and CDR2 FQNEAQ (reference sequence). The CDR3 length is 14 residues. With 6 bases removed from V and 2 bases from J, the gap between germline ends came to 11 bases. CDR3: CASRSGEGNQPQHF. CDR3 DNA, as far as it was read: TGTGCCAGCAGATCGGGGGAGGGCAATCAGCCC.

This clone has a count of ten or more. This CDR3 reads CASSRHTGVFYEQYF. The sequenced CDR3 bases are TGTGCCAGCAGTCGTCATACAGGGGTCTTCTACGAG. V usage is TRBV7-9 and J usage is TRBJ2-7; 7 bases fit TRBD1. The read is 3 residues too short to cover the CDR3 end, so that end is filled in from the germline J gene. In germline, CDR1 is SEHNR, CDR2 FQNEAQ (reference sequence). The CDR3 has 15 residues. Trimming cost V 6 bases and J 3 bases; bases outside gene matches: 11.

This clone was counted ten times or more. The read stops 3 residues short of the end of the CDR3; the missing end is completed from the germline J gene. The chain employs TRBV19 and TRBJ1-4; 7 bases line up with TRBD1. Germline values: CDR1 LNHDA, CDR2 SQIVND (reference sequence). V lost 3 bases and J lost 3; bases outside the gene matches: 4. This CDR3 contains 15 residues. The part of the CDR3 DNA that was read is TGTGCCAGTAGTATTGACAGGGATCCTAATGAAAAA. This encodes CASSIDRDPNEK. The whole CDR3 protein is CASSIDRDPNEKLFF.

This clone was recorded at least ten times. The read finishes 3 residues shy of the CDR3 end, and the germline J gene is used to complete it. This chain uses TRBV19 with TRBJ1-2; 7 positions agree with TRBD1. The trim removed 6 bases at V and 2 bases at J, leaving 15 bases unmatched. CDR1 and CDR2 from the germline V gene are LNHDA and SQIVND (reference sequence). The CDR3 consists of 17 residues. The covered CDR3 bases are TGTGCCAGTAGAACCCTTGGCAGGACAGGCGAAAACTATGGC. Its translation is CASRTLGRTGENYG. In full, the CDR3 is CASRTLGRTGENYGYTF. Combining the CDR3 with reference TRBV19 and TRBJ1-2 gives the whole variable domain DGGITQSPKYLFRKEGQNVTLSCEQNLNHDAMYWYRQDPGQGLRLIYYSQIVNDFQKGDIAEGYSVSREKKESFPLTVTSAQKNPTAFYLCASRTLGRTGENYGYTFGSGTRLTVV.

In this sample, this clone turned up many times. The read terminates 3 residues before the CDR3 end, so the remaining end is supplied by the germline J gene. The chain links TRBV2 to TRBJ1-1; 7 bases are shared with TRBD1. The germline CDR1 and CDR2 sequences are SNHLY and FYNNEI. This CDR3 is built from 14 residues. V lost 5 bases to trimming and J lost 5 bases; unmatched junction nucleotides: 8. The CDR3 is CASSPDRVRTEAFF. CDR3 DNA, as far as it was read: TGTGCCAGCAGTCCTGACAGGGTTCGAACTGAA.

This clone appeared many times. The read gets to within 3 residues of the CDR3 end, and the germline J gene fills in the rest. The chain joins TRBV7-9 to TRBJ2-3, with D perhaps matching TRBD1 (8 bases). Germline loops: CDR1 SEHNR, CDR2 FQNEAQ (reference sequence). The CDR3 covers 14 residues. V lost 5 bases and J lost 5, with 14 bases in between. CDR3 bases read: TGTGCCAGCAGCGACAACAGGGGGGGAGATACG. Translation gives CASSDNRGGDT. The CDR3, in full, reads CASSDNRGGDTQYF.

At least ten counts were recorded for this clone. The CDR3 loop reads CASNYFGVGSTDTQYF. CDR3 bases read: TGCGCCAGCAATTATTTCGGGGTAGGGTCAACAGATACG. This chain connects TRBV5-1 to TRBJ2-3; the D gene is possibly TRBD2 (5 bases). The read terminates 3 residues before the CDR3 end, so the remaining end is supplied by the germline J gene. Trimming took off 6 bases at V and 3 bases at J, with 20 bases between the two ends. In germline, CDR1 is SGHRS, CDR2 YFSETQ. The CDR3 contains 16 residues. The full variable domain, completed using reference TRBV5-1 and TRBJ2-3, is KAGVTQTPRYLIKTRGQQVTLSCSPISGHRSVSWYQQTPGQGLQFLFEYFSETQRNKGNFPGRFSGRQFSNSRSEMNVSTLELGDSALYLCASNYFGVGSTDTQYFGPGTRLTVL.

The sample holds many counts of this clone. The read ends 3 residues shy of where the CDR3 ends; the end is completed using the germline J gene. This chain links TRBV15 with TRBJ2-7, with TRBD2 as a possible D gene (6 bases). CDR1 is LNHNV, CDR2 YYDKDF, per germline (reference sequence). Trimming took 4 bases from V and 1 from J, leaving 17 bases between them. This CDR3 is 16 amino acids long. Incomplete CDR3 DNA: TGTGCCACCAGCACGTTCCCCCTAGCGCAATCCTACGAG. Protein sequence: CATSTFPLAQSYE. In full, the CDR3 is CATSTFPLAQSYEQYF.

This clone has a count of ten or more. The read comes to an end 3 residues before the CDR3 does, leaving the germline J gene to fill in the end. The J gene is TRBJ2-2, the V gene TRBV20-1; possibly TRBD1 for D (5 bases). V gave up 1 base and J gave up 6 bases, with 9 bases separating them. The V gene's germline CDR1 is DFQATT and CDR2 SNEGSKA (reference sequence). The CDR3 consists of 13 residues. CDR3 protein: CSARVSGSGELFF. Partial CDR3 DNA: TGCAGTGCTAGAGTCTCAGGGTCCGGGGAG.

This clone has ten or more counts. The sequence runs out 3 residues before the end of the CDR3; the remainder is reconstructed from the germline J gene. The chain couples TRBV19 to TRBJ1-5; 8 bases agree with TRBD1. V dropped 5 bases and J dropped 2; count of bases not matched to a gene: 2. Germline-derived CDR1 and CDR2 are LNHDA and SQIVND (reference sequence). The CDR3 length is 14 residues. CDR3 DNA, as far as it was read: TGTGCCAGTAGTCAGGGGGCAGGCAATCAGCCC. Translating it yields CASSQGAGNQP. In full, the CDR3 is CASSQGAGNQPQHF.

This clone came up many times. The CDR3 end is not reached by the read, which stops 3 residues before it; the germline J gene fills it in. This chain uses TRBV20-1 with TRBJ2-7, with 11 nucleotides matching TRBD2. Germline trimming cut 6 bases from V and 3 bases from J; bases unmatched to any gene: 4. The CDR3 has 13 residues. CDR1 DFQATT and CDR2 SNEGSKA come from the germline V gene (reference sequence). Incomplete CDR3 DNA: TGCAGTGCCACGACTAGCGGGATCTACGAG. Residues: CSATTSGIYE. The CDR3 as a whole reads CSATTSGIYEQYF.

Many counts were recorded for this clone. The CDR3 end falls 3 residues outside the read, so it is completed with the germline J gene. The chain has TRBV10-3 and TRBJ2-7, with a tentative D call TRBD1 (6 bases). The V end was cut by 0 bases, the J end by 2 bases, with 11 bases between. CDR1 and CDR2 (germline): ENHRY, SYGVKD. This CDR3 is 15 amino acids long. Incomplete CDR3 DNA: TGTGCCATCAGTGAGTCTTTGGCAGGGGCCTACGAG. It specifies CAISESLAGAYE. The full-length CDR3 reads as CAISESLAGAYEQYF.

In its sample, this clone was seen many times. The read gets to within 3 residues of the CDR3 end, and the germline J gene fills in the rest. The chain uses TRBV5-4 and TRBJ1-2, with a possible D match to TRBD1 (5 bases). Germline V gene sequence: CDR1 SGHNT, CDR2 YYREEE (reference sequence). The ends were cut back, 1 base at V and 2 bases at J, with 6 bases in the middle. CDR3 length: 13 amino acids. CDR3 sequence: CASSLQGNYGYTF. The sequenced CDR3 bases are TGTGCCAGCAGCTTGCAGGGAAACTATGGC.

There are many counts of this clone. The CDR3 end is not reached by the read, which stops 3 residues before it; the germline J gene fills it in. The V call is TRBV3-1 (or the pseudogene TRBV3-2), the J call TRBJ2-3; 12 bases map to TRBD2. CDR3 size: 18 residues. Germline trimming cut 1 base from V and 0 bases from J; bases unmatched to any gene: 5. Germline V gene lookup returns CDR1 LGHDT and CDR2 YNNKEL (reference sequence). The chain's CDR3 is CASSQGLAGGFSTDTQYF. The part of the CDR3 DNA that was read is TGTGCCAGCAGCCAAGGGCTAGCGGGGGGGTTTAGCACAGATACG.

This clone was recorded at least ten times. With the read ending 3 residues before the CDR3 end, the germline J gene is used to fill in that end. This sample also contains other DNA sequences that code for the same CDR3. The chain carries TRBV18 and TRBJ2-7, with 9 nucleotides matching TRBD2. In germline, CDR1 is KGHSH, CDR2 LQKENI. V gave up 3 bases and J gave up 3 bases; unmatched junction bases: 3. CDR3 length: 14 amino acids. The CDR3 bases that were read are TGTGCCAGCTCACCGGGGACTAGCAGCTACGAG. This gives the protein CASSPGTSSYE. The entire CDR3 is CASSPGTSSYEQYF. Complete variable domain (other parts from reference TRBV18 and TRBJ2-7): NAGVMQNPRHLVRRRGQEARLRCSPMKGHSHVYWYRQLPEEGLKFMVYLQKENIIDESGMPKERFSAEFPKEGPSILRIQQVVRGDSAAYFCASSPGTSSYEQYFGPGTRLTVT.

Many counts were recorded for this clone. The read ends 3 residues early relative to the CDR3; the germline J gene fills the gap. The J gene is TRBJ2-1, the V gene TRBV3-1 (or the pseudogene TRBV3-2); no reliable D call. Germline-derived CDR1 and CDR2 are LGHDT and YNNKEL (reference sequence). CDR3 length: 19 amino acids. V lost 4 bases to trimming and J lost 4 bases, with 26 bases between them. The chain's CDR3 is CASSLDNHFPQNLYNEQFF. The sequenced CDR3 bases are TGTGCCAGCAGCCTAGATAACCACTTCCCTCAAAATCTTTACAATGAG.